This TCR beta chain was retrieved from a study of vaccination and CD4 T cells after COVID-19. Study in general: The cells in question were stimulated using overlapping spike peptides derived from SARS-CoV-2, HCoV-NL63, HCoV-OC43 and HCoV-229E. Study-level findings and limits: A comparatively limited set of convalescent patients was examined, with no early post-infection timepoints.

Once obtained from cultured CD4+ T cells, the DNA was sequenced using the Oncomine TCR Beta short-read assay. Genomic DNA from cultured CD4+ T cells was extracted. MiXCR, applied by TCRdb to the PCR reads, yields one record per CDR3 protein. The sample gives 15,000 or so distinct CDR3 sequences, around three fifths of which show up once; 4% to 6.5% is in the top ten. The CDR3 covers 14 residues. Germline V gene sequence: CDR1 SGHDN, CDR2 FVKESK. The ends were cut back, 2 bases at V and 2 bases at J, with 8 bases in the middle. Details on this clonotype: The antigen is not known.

Sample treatment: roughly 11-day PBMC culture with coronavirus spike peptide pools or control peptides (ViraFEST assay). Expanded clonotypes were found by TCR sequencing after peptide-pool stimulation (ViraFEST). This receptor was obtained from a human donor who had recovered from COVID-19. J is TRBJ2-3 and V is TRBV14; the D is unclear. The sequences come from CD4+ T cells from blood, cultured in vitro, collected after SARS-CoV-2 vaccination. CDR3 residues: CASSQHQITDTQYF. DNA for the CDR3: TGTGCCAGCAGCCAACACCAAATCACAGATACGCAGTATTTT.